The TCR beta chain described here comes from a study of T-cell reconstitution after alpha-beta-depleted transplantation in children. Study results and caveats: Several hundred expanded graft clones reportedly were the source of alpha-beta T cells about two months after transplant. A year had passed since transplant, and T-cell counts and diversity by then came mostly from newly produced T cells.

This clonotype was detected only a few times. The antigen is not known. During its preparation, the TCRbeta library received unique molecular identifiers. TCRdb re-analysed the PCR reads in MiXCR, keeping a single row per CDR3 protein. This sample has about 510,000 distinct CDR3 sequences, with over 10% found just once. Germline lookup yields CDR1 MNHNS and CDR2 SASEGT. Trimming removed 4 bases at V and 0 bases at J, with 16 bases between. The CDR3 loop spans 17 amino acids. This clonotype originated in a female patient aged 2-9 years who had a stem cell transplant for aplastic anemia, so the T cells may come from the graft donor. This chain connects TRBV6-1 to TRBJ2-1; maybe TRBD2 (5 bases). Sample: PBMCs, mostly from graft donor cells, taken 180 days after TCRalphabeta/CD19-depleted stem cell transplant. In nucleotides, the CDR3 is TGTGCCAGCAGTGGGACTCCCCGTCCGAGCTCCTACAATGAGCAGTTCTTC. It is translated as CASSGTPRPSSYNEQFF.